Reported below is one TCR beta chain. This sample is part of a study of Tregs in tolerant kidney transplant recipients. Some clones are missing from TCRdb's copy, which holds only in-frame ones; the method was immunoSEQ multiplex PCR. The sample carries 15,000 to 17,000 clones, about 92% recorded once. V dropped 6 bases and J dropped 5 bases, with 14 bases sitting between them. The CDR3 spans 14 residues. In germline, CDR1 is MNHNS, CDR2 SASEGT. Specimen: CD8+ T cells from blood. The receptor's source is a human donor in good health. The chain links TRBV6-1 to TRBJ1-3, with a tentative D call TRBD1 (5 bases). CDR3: CASSFTGGRNTIYF. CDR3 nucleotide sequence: TGTGCCAGCAGCTTTACAGGAGGGAGAAACACCATATATTTT.